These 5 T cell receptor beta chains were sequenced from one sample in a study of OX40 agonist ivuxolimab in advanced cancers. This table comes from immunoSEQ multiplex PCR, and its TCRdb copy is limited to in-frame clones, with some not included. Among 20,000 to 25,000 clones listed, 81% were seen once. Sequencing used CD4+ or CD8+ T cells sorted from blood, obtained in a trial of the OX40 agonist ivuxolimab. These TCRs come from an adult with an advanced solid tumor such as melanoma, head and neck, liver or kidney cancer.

This chain's CDR3 is CASTRTASGKAYEQYF. For the CDR3, the DNA is TGTGCCAGCACCCGAACGGCTAGCGGAAAAGCCTACGAGCAGTACTTC. The chain carries TRBV2 and TRBJ2-7, with 7 bases identical to TRBD2. The CDR3 is 16 amino acids. The V gene end was trimmed by 7 bases and the J gene end by 2 bases; junction bases not matched to a gene: 14. Germline V gene data show CDR1 as SNHLY and CDR2 as FYNNEI. The complete variable domain, with remaining parts taken from reference TRBV2 and TRBJ2-7, reads EPEVTQTPSHQVTQMGQEVILRCVPISNHLYFYWYRQILGQKVEFLVSFYNNEISEKSEIFDDQFSVERPDGSNFTLKIRSTKLEDSAMYFCASTRTASGKAYEQYFGPGTRLTVT.

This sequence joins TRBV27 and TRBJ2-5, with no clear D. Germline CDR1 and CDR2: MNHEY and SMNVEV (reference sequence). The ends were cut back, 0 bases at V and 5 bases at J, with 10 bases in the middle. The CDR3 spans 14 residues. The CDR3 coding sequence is TGTGCCAGCAGTTTATCCCCCCTTACGGAGACCCAGTACTTC. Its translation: CASSLSPLTETQYF.

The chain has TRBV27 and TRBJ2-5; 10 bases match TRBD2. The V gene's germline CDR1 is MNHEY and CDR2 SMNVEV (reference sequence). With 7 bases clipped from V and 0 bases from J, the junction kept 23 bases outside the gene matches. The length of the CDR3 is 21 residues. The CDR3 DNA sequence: TGTGCCAGCAACAGCCGCTTTTCAGGGGGTAGCGGGGGGCTGTACCAAGAGACCCAGTACTTC. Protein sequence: CASNSRFSGGSGGLYQETQYF.

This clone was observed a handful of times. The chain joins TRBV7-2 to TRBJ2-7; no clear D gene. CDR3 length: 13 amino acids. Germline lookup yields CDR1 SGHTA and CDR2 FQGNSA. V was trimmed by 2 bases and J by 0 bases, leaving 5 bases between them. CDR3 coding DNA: TGTGCCAGCAGCTTACGCGGCTCCTACGAGCAGTACTTC. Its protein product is CASSLRGSYEQYF.

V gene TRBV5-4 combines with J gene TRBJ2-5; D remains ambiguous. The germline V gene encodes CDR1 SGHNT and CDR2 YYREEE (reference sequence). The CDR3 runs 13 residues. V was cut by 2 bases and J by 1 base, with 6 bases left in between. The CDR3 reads CASSFIPQETQYF. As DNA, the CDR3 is TGTGCCAGCAGCTTTATTCCCCAAGAGACCCAGTACTTC.